The TCR beta chain described here comes from a study of blood T cells in healthy people across ages. PCR was performed a second time for 7 to 11 cycles using a sample-barcoded 5' primer and a J-beta primer mix. Through a template-switch adaptor with 12 random nucleotides, each cDNA molecule received a tag. TCRdb reanalysed the 5' RACE reads using MiXCR and keeps one entry per CDR3 protein. This sample yields 1.5 million to 2 million distinct CDR3 sequences, of which 25% to 30% are seen a single time; 7% to 9% belongs to the top ten. Worth noting for this clonotype: The antigen remains unidentified.

Study-wide results and limits: Considered underestimates were the diversity estimates obtained from one million T cells. Long-lived donors had more naive CD4+ cells and higher diversity than aged donors.

Sequencing input: blood. The TCR was taken from a woman aged 25 to 39 in good health.

As DNA, the CDR3 is TGCAGCGTTGAAGAGGCAAGAAACAATGAGCAGTACTTC. This gives the protein CSVEEARNNEQYF. J is TRBJ2-4 and V is TRBV29-1; D is unresolved. Deletions cut 0 bases from V and 13 bases from J, with 16 bases between. This CDR3 contains 13 residues. From germline, CDR1 is SQVTM and CDR2 ANQGSEA.